A selection of T cell receptor beta chains follows, all from one sample in a study of blood T cell repertoires in COVID-19. The data were produced by immunoSEQ multiplex PCR, yet TCRdb's version contains in-frame clones alone and is incomplete. The table shows about 220,000 clones, with 88% occurring only once. What was sequenced was PBMCs or T cells enriched from blood (not recorded which). The receptor source for this set is a woman aged 50 to 60 with acute COVID-19. The CDR3 runs from the conserved cysteine through the conserved F or W. The D gene is left open where the match is weak. Only part of the rows carry a size: once, few, many, or a class if the clone is expanded.

j_gene: TRBJ1-5
d_gene: -
v_gene: TRBV28
abundance: -
CDR3nt: TGTGCCAGCAGTTTGGTGGGAGGTGGTCAGCCCCAGCATTTT
CDR3aa: CASSLVGGGQPQHF

j_gene: TRBJ2-7
d_gene: TRBD2
v_gene: TRBV19
abundance: -
CDR3nt: TGTGCCAGTAGTCGAAGCGGGAGGGCAACCTACGAGCAGTACTTC
CDR3aa: CASSRSGRATYEQYF

j_gene: TRBJ2-5
d_gene: -
v_gene: TRBV30
abundance: -
CDR3nt: TGTGCCTGGAGTTCCAACCCGGGACTGAAGTACTTC
CDR3aa: CAWSSNPGLKYF

j_gene: TRBJ2-7
d_gene: TRBD2
v_gene: TRBV7-6
abundance: -
CDR3nt: TGTGCCAGCAGAAATCCGGGACTAGACTACGAGCAGTACTTC
CDR3aa: CASRNPGLDYEQYF

j_gene: TRBJ1-5
d_gene: -
v_gene: TRBV28
abundance: -
CDR3nt: TGTGCCAGCCGTTTCCAGGGGATGGCCAATCAGCCCCAGCATTTT
CDR3aa: CASRFQGMANQPQHF

j_gene: TRBJ2-7
d_gene: -
v_gene: TRBV7-8
abundance: -
CDR3nt: TGTGCCAGCAGCTTAGCACAGGCTCGCGGGGACTACGAGCAGTACTTC
CDR3aa: CASSLAQARGDYEQYF

j_gene: TRBJ2-7
d_gene: -
v_gene: TRBV27
abundance: -
CDR3nt: TGTGCCAGCATGGCAGGGTTAAGCTCCTACGAGCAGTACTTC
CDR3aa: CASMAGLSSYEQYF

j_gene: TRBJ2-1
d_gene: -
v_gene: TRBV27
abundance: -
CDR3nt: TGTGCCAGCAGTTTCTGGGCGCAGGCGGGGCACAATGAGCAGTTCTTC
CDR3aa: CASSFWAQAGHNEQFF

j_gene: TRBJ1-1
d_gene: -
v_gene: TRBV30
abundance: -
CDR3nt: TGTGCCTGGAGTGTAGTTGTGTCCGGTGGAGCTTTCTTT
CDR3aa: CAWSVVVSGGAFF

j_gene: TRBJ2-1
d_gene: TRBD2
v_gene: TRBV19
abundance: -
CDR3nt: TGTGCCAGTACAGGCGGGAGTGCGTGGAATGAGCAGTTCTTC
CDR3aa: CASTGGSAWNEQFF

j_gene: TRBJ1-1
d_gene: -
v_gene: TRBV5-1
abundance: few
CDR3nt: TGCGCCAGCAGCTTGGAATCCTGGAACACTGAAGCTTTCTTT
CDR3aa: CASSLESWNTEAFF

j_gene: TRBJ2-6
d_gene: -
v_gene: TRBV7-3
abundance: -
CDR3nt: TGTGCCAGCAGCTTAACAGCCAGGGTGGACTCTGGGGCCAACGTCCTGACTTTC
CDR3aa: CASSLTARVDSGANVLTF

j_gene: TRBJ1-3
d_gene: -
v_gene: TRBV2
abundance: -
CDR3nt: TGTGCCAGCAGGTTGGAGGGCAGCTCTGGAAACACCATATATTTT
CDR3aa: CASRLEGSSGNTIYF

j_gene: TRBJ1-5
d_gene: -
v_gene: TRBV7-8
abundance: -
CDR3nt: TGTGCCAGCAGCTCCGACACAGGAATTAGCAATCAGCCCCAGCATTTT
CDR3aa: CASSSDTGISNQPQHF

j_gene: TRBJ2-3
d_gene: TRBD2
v_gene: TRBV7-2
abundance: -
CDR3nt: TGTGCCAGCAGCGCATCGGGCGGGAGAACAGATACGCAGTATTTT
CDR3aa: CASSASGGRTDTQYF

j_gene: TRBJ2-7
d_gene: TRBD1
v_gene: TRBV7-2
abundance: -
CDR3nt: TGTGCCAGCAGCTCGGACAGGGACCAGAAACCCTACGAGCAGTACTTC
CDR3aa: CASSSDRDQKPYEQYF

j_gene: TRBJ2-1
d_gene: -
v_gene: TRBV27
abundance: many
CDR3nt: TGTGCCAGCAGTTTATCAGTAGCACCCTACAATGAGCAGTTCTTC
CDR3aa: CASSLSVAPYNEQFF

j_gene: TRBJ1-2
d_gene: TRBD1
v_gene: TRBV5-4
abundance: -
CDR3nt: TGTGCCAGCAGCTTGGATGTGGGACAGGGGGTATCCTATGGCTACACCTTC
CDR3aa: CASSLDVGQGVSYGYTF

j_gene: TRBJ2-3
d_gene: -
v_gene: TRBV27
abundance: -
CDR3nt: TGTGCCAGCAGGCCGACAGACCCCTTACCAGATACGCAGTATTTT
CDR3aa: CASRPTDPLPDTQYF

j_gene: TRBJ2-7
d_gene: -
v_gene: TRBV7-2
abundance: -
CDR3nt: TGTGCCAGCAGCTTAGAAGGAGGGAACACCTACGAGCAGTACTTC
CDR3aa: CASSLEGGNTYEQYF

j_gene: TRBJ2-2
d_gene: -
v_gene: TRBV7-2
abundance: -
CDR3nt: TGTGCCAGCAGCCCTCGAGTCGCCGGGGAGCTGTTTTTT
CDR3aa: CASSPRVAGELFF

j_gene: TRBJ1-1
d_gene: TRBD1
v_gene: TRBV15
abundance: -
CDR3nt: TGTGCCACCAGCAGAAGGACAGGAGGGAACACTGAAGCTTTCTTT
CDR3aa: CATSRRTGGNTEAFF

j_gene: TRBJ2-2
d_gene: TRBD2
v_gene: TRBV30
abundance: once
CDR3nt: TGTGCCTGGACCAAGGGAGGGTTGAACACCGGGGAGCTGTTTTTT
CDR3aa: CAWTKGGLNTGELFF

j_gene: TRBJ1-1
d_gene: TRBD1
v_gene: TRBV6-5
abundance: -
CDR3nt: TGTGCCAGCACCTCGACAGGGCGAACTGAAGCTTTCTTT
CDR3aa: CASTSTGRTEAFF

j_gene: TRBJ2-1
d_gene: -
v_gene: TRBV5-4
abundance: -
CDR3nt: TGTGCCAGCAGCTTGGCACAGGGTCTCTGGAATGAGCAGTTCTTC
CDR3aa: CASSLAQGLWNEQFF

j_gene: TRBJ2-6
d_gene: -
v_gene: TRBV3-1/TRBV3-2
abundance: once
CDR3nt: TGTGCCAGCTTCCTTTCGGGTGGGGCCAACGTCCTGACTTTC
CDR3aa: CASFLSGGANVLTF

j_gene: TRBJ1-2
d_gene: TRBD1
v_gene: TRBV28
abundance: -
CDR3nt: TGTGCCAGCAGCACGGGACAGTATGGCTACACCTTC
CDR3aa: CASSTGQYGYTF

j_gene: TRBJ1-5
d_gene: -
v_gene: TRBV5-6
abundance: -
CDR3nt: TGTGCCAGCAGCAGGACTAGGCAGTATAGCAATCAGCCCCAGCATTTT
CDR3aa: CASSRTRQYSNQPQHF

j_gene: TRBJ2-1
d_gene: TRBD2
v_gene: TRBV5-4
abundance: -
CDR3nt: TGTGCCAGCAGCTTCATGTTAGCTAGCGGGATATACGATGAGCAGTTCTTC
CDR3aa: CASSFMLASGIYDEQFF

j_gene: TRBJ1-1
d_gene: -
v_gene: TRBV28
abundance: -
CDR3nt: TGTGCCAGCAACCCCCCGGGAGGGATTAACACTGAAGCTTTCTTT
CDR3aa: CASNPPGGINTEAFF

j_gene: TRBJ2-5
d_gene: TRBD1
v_gene: TRBV4-2
abundance: few
CDR3nt: TGTGCCAGCAGCCAAGGGGACAGGATGGAAGAGACCCAGTACTTC
CDR3aa: CASSQGDRMEETQYF

j_gene: TRBJ2-7
d_gene: TRBD1
v_gene: TRBV7-7
abundance: -
CDR3nt: TGTGCTAGCAGCTCTACAGGGGGCCGAGAATACGAGCAGTACTTC
CDR3aa: CASSSTGGREYEQYF

j_gene: TRBJ2-7
d_gene: TRBD2
v_gene: TRBV5-4
abundance: -
CDR3nt: TGTGCCAGCAGCACCCAGACTAGCCACTACGAGCAGTACTTC
CDR3aa: CASSTQTSHYEQYF

j_gene: TRBJ2-1
d_gene: TRBD2
v_gene: TRBV29-1
abundance: -
CDR3nt: TGCAGCGCAGGGGGGGGACTAGCGGTTAATGAGCAGTTCTTC
CDR3aa: CSAGGGLAVNEQFF

j_gene: TRBJ1-3
d_gene: TRBD1
v_gene: TRBV11-2
abundance: -
CDR3nt: TGTGCCAGCAGCTTAGTTCGGGGACAGATTGGAAACACCATATATTTT
CDR3aa: CASSLVRGQIGNTIYF

j_gene: TRBJ2-3
d_gene: TRBD1
v_gene: TRBV5-1
abundance: -
CDR3nt: TGCGCCAGCAGCCCCTCGGGACAGGTTAGGAGGACAGATACGCAGTATTTT
CDR3aa: CASSPSGQVRRTDTQYF

j_gene: TRBJ2-3
d_gene: -
v_gene: TRBV9
abundance: -
CDR3nt: TGTGCCAGCAGCCCCGGGGGGCTGGCAGATACGCAGTATTTT
CDR3aa: CASSPGGLADTQYF

j_gene: TRBJ2-1
d_gene: TRBD2
v_gene: TRBV28
abundance: -
CDR3nt: TGTGCCAGCAGTCCAGCGGGAGTATCCTACAATGAGCAGTTCTTC
CDR3aa: CASSPAGVSYNEQFF

j_gene: TRBJ2-5
d_gene: -
v_gene: TRBV5-5
abundance: -
CDR3nt: TGTGCCAGCAGCTTGTGGCAGCAAGAGACCCAGTACTTC
CDR3aa: CASSLWQQETQYF

j_gene: TRBJ2-7
d_gene: TRBD1
v_gene: TRBV6-2/TRBV6-3
abundance: -
CDR3nt: TGTGCCAGCAGTTACTCGGCGGACAGGGGACAGTACGAGCAGTACTTC
CDR3aa: CASSYSADRGQYEQYF

j_gene: TRBJ2-5
d_gene: -
v_gene: TRBV5-1
abundance: -
CDR3nt: TGCGCCAGCAGCTCGCGGGAGACCCAGTACTTC
CDR3aa: CASSSRETQYF

j_gene: TRBJ1-3
d_gene: TRBD1
v_gene: TRBV7-8
abundance: -
CDR3nt: TGTGCCAGCAGCTCGACAGGGTCTGGAAACACCATATATTTT
CDR3aa: CASSSTGSGNTIYF

j_gene: TRBJ2-2
d_gene: TRBD2
v_gene: TRBV4-1
abundance: -
CDR3nt: TGCGCCAGCAGCCAGCCGCTGACTAGCGGGAAGTCCACCGGGGAGCTGTTTTTT
CDR3aa: CASSQPLTSGKSTGELFF

j_gene: TRBJ1-1
d_gene: TRBD1
v_gene: TRBV7-3
abundance: -
CDR3nt: TGTGCCAGCAGCCCGACAGGGGGCTGGGGCACTGAAGCTTTCTTT
CDR3aa: CASSPTGGWGTEAFF

j_gene: TRBJ2-7
d_gene: -
v_gene: TRBV6-5
abundance: -
CDR3nt: TGTGCCAGCAGTTACTCGGGGTGGGACTCCCTGGGGGAGCAGTACTTC
CDR3aa: CASSYSGWDSLGEQYF

j_gene: TRBJ2-1
d_gene: -
v_gene: TRBV7-3
abundance: -
CDR3nt: TGTGCCAGCAGCCCTAGCGTGCGGATGGGTGAGCAGTTCTTC
CDR3aa: CASSPSVRMGEQFF